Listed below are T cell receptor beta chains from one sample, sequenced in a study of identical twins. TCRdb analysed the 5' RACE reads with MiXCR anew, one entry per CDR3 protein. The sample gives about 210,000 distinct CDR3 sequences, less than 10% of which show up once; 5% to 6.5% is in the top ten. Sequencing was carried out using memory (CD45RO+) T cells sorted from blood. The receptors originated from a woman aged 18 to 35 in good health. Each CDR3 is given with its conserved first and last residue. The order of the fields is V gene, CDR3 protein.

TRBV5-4 CASSRDRGFVGTEAFF
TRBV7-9 CASSLAPPTDTQYF
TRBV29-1 CSVPRVGSSQYF
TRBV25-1 CASSEGGQQETQYF
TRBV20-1 CSAERGDGRSYNEQFF
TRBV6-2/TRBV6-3 CASSQRRAGATPTDTQYF
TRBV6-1 CASRTPGQSYEQYF
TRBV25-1 CASSEANRWKAFF
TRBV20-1 CGGRQAREGEAFF
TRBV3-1 CASSQGGVYEQYF